A selection of T cell receptor beta chains follows, all from one sample in a study of cytomegalovirus exposure and HLA in healthy donors. The method was immunoSEQ multiplex PCR; TCRdb's version includes in-frame clones alone and lacks a portion of them. There are fewer than 250,000 clones in the sample; approximately 80% occur only once, and about 3.4% lies in the top ten. Sequenced input: PBMCs. All receptors derive from a man aged 35-49 years in good health and CMV-seropositive. Each CDR3 is given with its conserved first and last residue. D genes are given only for firm matches. The size of a clone is reported for some rows only, either as once, few or many, or as a class for expanded clones.

d_call: .
v_call: TRBV5-6
clone_size: .
j_call: TRBJ2-2
cdr3_nt: TGTGCCAGCAGCGAAGTGGAGGGATTCATCGGGGAGCTGTTTTTT
cdr3_aa: CASSEVEGFIGELFF

d_call: .
v_call: TRBV5-1
clone_size: .
j_call: TRBJ1-3
cdr3_nt: TGCGCCAGCAGACCAACAGGGACTGGAAACACCATATATTTT
cdr3_aa: CASRPTGTGNTIYF

d_call: TRBD1
v_call: TRBV18
clone_size: .
j_call: TRBJ1-1
cdr3_nt: TGTGCCAGCTCGGCGGGACAGGGGGGGACTGAAGCTTTCTTT
cdr3_aa: CASSAGQGGTEAFF

d_call: .
v_call: TRBV11-3
clone_size: .
j_call: TRBJ2-7
cdr3_nt: TGTGCCAGCAGCTCAGATACAGGGTACGAGCAGTACTTC
cdr3_aa: CASSSDTGYEQYF

d_call: TRBD2
v_call: TRBV2
clone_size: .
j_call: TRBJ2-3
cdr3_nt: TGTGCCAGCAGTCTCCAGGGACTAGCGGGGGCGCCGGGGGCAGATACGCAGTATTTT
cdr3_aa: CASSLQGLAGAPGADTQYF

d_call: TRBD1
v_call: TRBV5-1
clone_size: .
j_call: TRBJ1-1
cdr3_nt: TGCGCCAGCAGCTGGCGGACAGGGCAGGGCACTGAAGCTTTCTTT
cdr3_aa: CASSWRTGQGTEAFF

d_call: .
v_call: TRBV10-2
clone_size: once
j_call: TRBJ1-5
cdr3_nt: TGCGCCAGCAGTGAGTCCTCAGGGGGCAATCAGCCCCAGCATTTT
cdr3_aa: CASSESSGGNQPQHF

d_call: .
v_call: TRBV18
clone_size: once
j_call: TRBJ1-1
cdr3_nt: TGTGCCAGCTCACCACGGGTCACGCCGGGAGGAGCTTTCTTT
cdr3_aa: CASSPRVTPGGAFF

d_call: .
v_call: TRBV15
clone_size: .
j_call: TRBJ2-7
cdr3_nt: TGTGCCACCAGCAGGGAGTTGGCCTACGAGCAGTACTTC
cdr3_aa: CATSRELAYEQYF

d_call: TRBD2
v_call: TRBV5-4
clone_size: .
j_call: TRBJ2-2
cdr3_nt: TGTGCCAGCAGCTTGGGGCCAGCGGGAGGGGACACCGGGGAGCTGTTTTTT
cdr3_aa: CASSLGPAGGDTGELFF

d_call: .
v_call: TRBV4-3
clone_size: few
j_call: TRBJ2-1
cdr3_nt: TGCGCCAGCAGCCAAGAGTACTCCCGCAGGCCACCCGGTGAGCAGTTCTTC
cdr3_aa: CASSQEYSRRPPGEQFF

d_call: .
v_call: TRBV21-1
clone_size: .
j_call: TRBJ1-4
cdr3_nt: TGTGCCAGCAGCGCTCTCCCCATCGTCGGGACAGGAGAAAAACTGTTTTTT
cdr3_aa: CASSALPIVGTGEKLFF

d_call: TRBD1
v_call: TRBV6-5
clone_size: .
j_call: TRBJ1-4
cdr3_nt: TGTGCCAGCAGTTACTCCCCCCAGGGGGCGTTTGAAAAACTGTTTTTT
cdr3_aa: CASSYSPQGAFEKLFF

d_call: TRBD1
v_call: TRBV18
clone_size: few
j_call: TRBJ1-5
cdr3_nt: TGTGCCAGCTCACAGGGGGCGCGGGGCAATCAGCCCCAGCATTTT
cdr3_aa: CASSQGARGNQPQHF

d_call: TRBD1
v_call: TRBV14
clone_size: .
j_call: TRBJ2-1
cdr3_nt: TGTGTCAGCAGCCAAGGCAGGGGGATCTACAATGAGCAGTTCTTC
cdr3_aa: CVSSQGRGIYNEQFF

d_call: TRBD1
v_call: TRBV10-3
clone_size: .
j_call: TRBJ2-3
cdr3_nt: TGTGCCATCAGTGTAGGGGGCTTGGAAACAGATACGCAGTATTTT
cdr3_aa: CAISVGGLETDTQYF

d_call: TRBD1
v_call: TRBV5-1
clone_size: .
j_call: TRBJ1-1
cdr3_nt: TGCGCCAGCAGCCCCTCGACAGGGGGTAGGAAAGCTTTCTTT
cdr3_aa: CASSPSTGGRKAFF

d_call: .
v_call: TRBV11-2
clone_size: few
j_call: TRBJ1-2
cdr3_nt: TGTGCCAGCAGCCCGGCTAGAGGAGTCTATGGCTACACCTTC
cdr3_aa: CASSPARGVYGYTF

d_call: TRBD1
v_call: TRBV4-3
clone_size: .
j_call: TRBJ2-7
cdr3_nt: TGCGCCAGCAGCATCCGGGACAGGGTTAACGAGCAGTACTTC
cdr3_aa: CASSIRDRVNEQYF